This T cell receptor beta chain was observed in a study of cytomegalovirus exposure and HLA in healthy donors. The study, taken as a whole, reports: Most observed TCR sequences were rare, whereas some public TCRs were detected in many donors.

TCRdb's table, derived via immunoSEQ multiplex PCR, lists solely in-frame clones and lacks some. The sample holds around 220,000 clones, roughly 88% seen once. Germline assignment: CDR1 ENHRY and CDR2 SYGVKD. The CDR3 contains 13 residues. The ends were cut back, 3 bases at V and 0 bases at J, with 3 bases in the middle. A single count supports this clone. Its antigen is unknown. This chain connects TRBV10-3 to TRBJ1-5; D call uncertain. Source material: PBMCs. The receptor was derived from a woman aged 30 to 39 in good health and CMV-seropositive. The CDR3 loop is CAISDDSNQPQHF. In DNA form, the CDR3 reads TGTGCCATCAGTGACGATAGCAATCAGCCCCAGCATTTT.